Below, one T cell receptor beta chain is given with its context. Its target is unknown. In germline, CDR1 is SGHDT, CDR2 YYEEEE. This CDR3 has 15 amino acids. V was clipped by 1 base and J by 3 bases, with 12 bases between them. The study ran its PCR with 60 Vbeta and 13 Jbeta primers. Sequenced by immunoSEQ multiplex PCR; TCRdb stores in-frame clones only, minus some. Seen here are 150,000 to 200,000 clones, roughly 84% observed once, and the top ten hold approximately 0.26%. The data were taken from a study of cytomegalovirus exposure and HLA in healthy donors. Notes on the study in general: Analysis performed later showed TCR beta chains linked to HLA being more clonally expanded than equally common others.

Sequenced input: PBMCs. This clonotype was obtained from a boy aged 5-17 years in good health and CMV-seronegative. The V gene is TRBV5-6, the J gene TRBJ2-3; D is undetermined. The CDR3 reads CASSLWQEITDTQYF. The CDR3 DNA sequence: TGTGCCAGCAGCTTGTGGCAGGAAATAACAGATACGCAGTATTTT.